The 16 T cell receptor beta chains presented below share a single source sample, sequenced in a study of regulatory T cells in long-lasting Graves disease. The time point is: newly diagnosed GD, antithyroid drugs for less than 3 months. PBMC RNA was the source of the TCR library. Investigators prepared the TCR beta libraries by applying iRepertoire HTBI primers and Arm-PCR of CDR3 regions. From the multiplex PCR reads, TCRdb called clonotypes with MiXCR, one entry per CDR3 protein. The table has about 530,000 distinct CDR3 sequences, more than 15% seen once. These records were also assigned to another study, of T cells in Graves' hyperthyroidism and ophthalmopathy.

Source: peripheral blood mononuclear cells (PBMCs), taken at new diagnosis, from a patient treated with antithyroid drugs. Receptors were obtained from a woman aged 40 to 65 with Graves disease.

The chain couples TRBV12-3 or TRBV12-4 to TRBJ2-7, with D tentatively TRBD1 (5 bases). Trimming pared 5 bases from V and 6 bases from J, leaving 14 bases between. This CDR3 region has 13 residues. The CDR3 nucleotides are TGTGCCAGCAGTACGGACATATCCAGCGAGCAGTACTTC. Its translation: CASSTDISSEQYF.

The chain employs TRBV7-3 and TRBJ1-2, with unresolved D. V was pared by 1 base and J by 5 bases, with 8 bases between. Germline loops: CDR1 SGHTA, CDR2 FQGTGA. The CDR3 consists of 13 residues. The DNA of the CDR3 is TGTGCCAGCAGCTTAAACAGAAGTTATGGCTACACCTTC. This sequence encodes CASSLNRSYGYTF.

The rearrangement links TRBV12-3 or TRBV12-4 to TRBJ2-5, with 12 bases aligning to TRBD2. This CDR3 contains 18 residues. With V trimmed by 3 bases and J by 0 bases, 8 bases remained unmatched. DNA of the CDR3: TGTGCCAGCAGTTTCGGGCTAGCGGGGGGGAAAGACCAAGAGACCCAGTACTTC. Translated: CASSFGLAGGKDQETQYF.

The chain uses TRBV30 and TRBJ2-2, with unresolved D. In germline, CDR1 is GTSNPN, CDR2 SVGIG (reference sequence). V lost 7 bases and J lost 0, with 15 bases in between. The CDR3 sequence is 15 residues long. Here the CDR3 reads CASQPERPNTGELFF. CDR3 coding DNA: TGTGCCTCCCAACCAGAGAGGCCGAACACCGGGGAGCTGTTTTTT.

The CDR3 reads CASSQLLGLAGTDTQYF. Here the CDR3 DNA reads TGCGCCAGCAGCCAACTACTGGGACTAGCGGGGACGGATACGCAGTATTTT. The rearrangement links TRBV4-1 to TRBJ2-3, with 13 positions matching TRBD2. The CDR3 covers 17 residues. With 2 bases clipped from V and 6 bases from J, the junction kept 8 bases outside the gene matches. The germline V gene has CDR1 MGHRA and CDR2 YSYEKL.

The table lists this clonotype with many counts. DNA of the CDR3: TGTGCCAGTAGTATAGCCGGTTATACTGAAGCTTTCTTT. Its translation: CASSIAGYTEAFF. The chain combines TRBV19 with TRBJ1-1, with D unclear. The V gene lost 1 base and the J gene lost 5 bases, with 8 bases spanning the gap. Germline V gene data show CDR1 as LNHDA and CDR2 as SQIVND (reference sequence). This CDR3 contains 13 residues.

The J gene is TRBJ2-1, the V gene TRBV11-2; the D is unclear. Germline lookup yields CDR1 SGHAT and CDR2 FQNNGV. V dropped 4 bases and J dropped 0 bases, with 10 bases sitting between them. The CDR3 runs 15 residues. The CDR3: CASSSGRSSYNEQFF. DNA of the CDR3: TGTGCCAGCAGCTCCGGACGGAGCTCCTACAATGAGCAGTTCTTC.

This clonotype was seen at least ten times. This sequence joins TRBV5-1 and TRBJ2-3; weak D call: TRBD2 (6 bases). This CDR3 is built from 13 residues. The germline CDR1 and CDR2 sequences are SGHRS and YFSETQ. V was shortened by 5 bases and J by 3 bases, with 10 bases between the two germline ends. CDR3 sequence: CASRGDLTDTQYF. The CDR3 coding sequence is TGCGCCAGCAGAGGGGACTTAACAGATACGCAGTATTTT.

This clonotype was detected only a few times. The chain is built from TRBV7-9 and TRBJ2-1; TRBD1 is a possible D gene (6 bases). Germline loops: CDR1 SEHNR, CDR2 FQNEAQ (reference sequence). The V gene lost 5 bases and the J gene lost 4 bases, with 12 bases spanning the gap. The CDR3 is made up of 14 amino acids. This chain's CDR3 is CASSIPDSYNEQFF. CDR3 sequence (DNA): TGTGCCAGCAGCATCCCGGACAGTTACAATGAGCAGTTCTTC.

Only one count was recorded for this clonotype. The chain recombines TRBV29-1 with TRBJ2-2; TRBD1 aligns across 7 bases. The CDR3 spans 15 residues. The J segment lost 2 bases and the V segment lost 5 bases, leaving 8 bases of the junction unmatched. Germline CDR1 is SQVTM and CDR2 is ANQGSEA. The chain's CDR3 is CSVRGGQPNTGELFF. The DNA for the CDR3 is TGCAGCGTTAGAGGGGGACAGCCCAACACCGGGGAGCTGTTTTTT.

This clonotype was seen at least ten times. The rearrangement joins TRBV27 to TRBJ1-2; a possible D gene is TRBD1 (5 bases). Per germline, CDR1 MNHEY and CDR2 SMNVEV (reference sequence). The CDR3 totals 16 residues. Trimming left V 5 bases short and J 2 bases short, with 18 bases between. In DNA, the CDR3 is TGTGCCAGCAGTCCGTATACCGGGACGTTGAACTATGGCTACACCTTC. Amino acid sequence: CASSPYTGTLNYGYTF.

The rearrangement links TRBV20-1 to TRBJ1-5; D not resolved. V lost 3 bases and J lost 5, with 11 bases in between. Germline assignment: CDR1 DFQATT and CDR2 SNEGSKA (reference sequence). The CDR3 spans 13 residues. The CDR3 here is CSASNLGYQPQHF. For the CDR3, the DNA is TGCAGTGCTAGCAATCTTGGATATCAGCCCCAGCATTTT.

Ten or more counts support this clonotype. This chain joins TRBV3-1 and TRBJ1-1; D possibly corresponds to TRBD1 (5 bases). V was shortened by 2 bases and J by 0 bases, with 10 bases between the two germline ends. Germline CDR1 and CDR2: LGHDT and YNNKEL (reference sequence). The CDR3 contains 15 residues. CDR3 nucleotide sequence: TGTGCCAGCAGCCAACAGACAGCAATGAACACTGAAGCTTTCTTT. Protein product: CASSQQTAMNTEAFF.

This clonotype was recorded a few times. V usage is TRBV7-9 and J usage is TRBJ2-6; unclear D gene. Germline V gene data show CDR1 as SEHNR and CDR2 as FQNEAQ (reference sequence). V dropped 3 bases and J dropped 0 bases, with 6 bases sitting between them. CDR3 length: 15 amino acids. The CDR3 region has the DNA TGTGCCAGCAGCTTTGCTGGCTCTGGGGCCAACGTCCTGACTTTC. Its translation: CASSFAGSGANVLTF.

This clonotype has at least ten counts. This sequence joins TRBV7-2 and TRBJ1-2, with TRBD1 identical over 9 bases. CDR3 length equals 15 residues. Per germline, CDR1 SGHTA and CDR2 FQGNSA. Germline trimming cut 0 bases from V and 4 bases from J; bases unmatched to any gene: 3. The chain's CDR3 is CASSLATGGIYGYTF. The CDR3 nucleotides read TGTGCCAGCAGCTTAGCAACAGGGGGCATCTATGGCTACACCTTC.

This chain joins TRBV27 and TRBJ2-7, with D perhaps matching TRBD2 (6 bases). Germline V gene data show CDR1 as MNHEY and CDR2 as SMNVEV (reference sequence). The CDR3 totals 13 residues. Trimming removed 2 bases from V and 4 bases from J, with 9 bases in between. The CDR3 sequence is CASSLLRGYEQYF. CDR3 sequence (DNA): TGTGCCAGCAGTTTACTTCGGGGGTACGAGCAGTACTTC.